A selection of T cell receptor beta chains follows, all from one sample in a study of cytomegalovirus exposure and HLA in healthy donors. TCRdb's table, derived via immunoSEQ multiplex PCR, lists solely in-frame clones and lacks some. Of over 45,000 clones listed, 80% to 95% are singletons. The specimen was PBMCs. The receptors shown here come from a woman aged 18 to 35 in good health and CMV-seronegative. Both conserved end residues are part of each CDR3. A D gene is named only where the DNA matches it firmly. Rows may omit the clone size; those that give it use once, few, many or a size class.

J	V	D	size	CDR3	DNA
TRBJ2-5	TRBV5-1	TRBD2	-	CASSLSSGGQETQYF	TGCGCCAGCAGCTTGAGTAGCGGGGGGCAAGAGACCCAGTACTTC
TRBJ1-2	TRBV2	TRBD1	-	CASRGQGVYGYTF	TGTGCCAGCAGAGGACAGGGGGTCTATGGCTACACCTTC
TRBJ2-2	TRBV9	TRBD2	-	CASSGGTTTGELFF	TGTGCCAGCAGCGGTGGGACTACCACCGGGGAGCTGTTTTTT
TRBJ1-2	TRBV19	-	medium-sized	CASSSEGRWVGYTF	TGTGCCAGTAGTTCGGAGGGGCGCTGGGTCGGCTACACCTTC
TRBJ1-2	TRBV6-5	TRBD1	-	CASSPTRDRPRGYTF	TGTGCCAGCAGTCCTACCCGGGACAGACCCAGGGGCTACACCTTC
TRBJ2-3	TRBV19	TRBD2	-	CASSRTSGRAADTQYF	TGTGCCAGTAGTAGGACTAGCGGGAGGGCCGCAGATACGCAGTATTTT
TRBJ2-4	TRBV6-6	TRBD2	-	CASTGTSFKNIQYF	TGTGCCAGCACCGGGACTAGCTTCAAAAACATTCAGTACTTC
TRBJ1-5	TRBV10-3	-	few	CAISDSGGGQPQHF	TGTGCCATCAGTGATTCGGGGGGCGGTCAGCCCCAGCATTTT
TRBJ1-3	TRBV9	-	-	CASSKTGGGNTIYF	TGTGCCAGCAGCAAGACCGGAGGAGGCAACACCATATATTTT
TRBJ1-1	TRBV6-6	TRBD1	-	CASSQTTGGHTEAFF	TGTGCCAGCAGCCAAACGACAGGGGGCCACACTGAAGCTTTCTTT
TRBJ1-1	TRBV5-1	TRBD1	-	CASSLGSGGFTEAFF	TGCGCCAGCAGCTTGGGGTCAGGGGGCTTTACTGAAGCTTTCTTT
TRBJ1-1	TRBV28	TRBD1	once	CASRTGPTEAFF	TGTGCCAGCAGGACAGGGCCCACTGAAGCTTTCTTT
TRBJ2-1	TRBV29-1	TRBD2	once	CSVEVLASGYNEQFF	TGCAGCGTTGAAGTTTTGGCTAGCGGCTACAATGAGCAGTTCTTC
TRBJ1-5	TRBV19	TRBD1	-	CASSKEGTGINQPQHF	TGTGCCAGTAGTAAGGAGGGGACAGGGATCAATCAGCCCCAGCATTTT
TRBJ2-3	TRBV9	TRBD1	-	CASSTLPGQLTDTQYF	TGTGCCAGCAGCACATTACCGGGACAGCTCACAGATACGCAGTATTTT
TRBJ2-1	TRBV29-1	TRBD2	-	CSVLGTSGGNEQFF	TGCAGCGTCCTGGGGACTAGCGGTGGCAATGAGCAGTTCTTC
TRBJ1-5	TRBV29-1	-	-	CSYGEYSNQPQHF	TGCAGCTACGGGGAGTATAGCAATCAGCCCCAGCATTTT
TRBJ2-4	TRBV5-6	-	-	CASSLDRAAKNIQYF	TGTGCCAGCAGCTTGGACAGGGCAGCCAAAAACATTCAGTACTTC
TRBJ2-1	TRBV27	-	-	CASSSKGGRGAYNEQFF	TGTGCCAGCAGTTCCAAAGGCGGCAGGGGGGCATACAATGAGCAGTTCTTC
TRBJ1-2	TRBV7-9	-	-	CASSPFRDFYGYTF	TGTGCCAGCAGCCCATTCAGGGATTTTTATGGCTACACCTTC
TRBJ2-2	TRBV7-2	TRBD1	-	CASSLSGGDTGELFF	TGTGCCAGCAGCTTATCAGGGGGTGACACCGGGGAGCTGTTTTTT
TRBJ1-2	TRBV19	TRBD1	-	CASSRETGLDGYTF	TGTGCCAGTAGTAGGGAGACAGGGCTTGATGGCTACACCTTC
TRBJ2-3	TRBV21-1	-	-	CASSKDCGGAVDTQYF	TGTGCCAGCAGCAAAGATTGCGGGGGGGCAGTAGATACGCAGTATTTT
TRBJ2-1	TRBV2	TRBD1	-	CASTVTGAPNEQFF	TGTGCCAGCACCGTGACAGGGGCCCCCAATGAGCAGTTCTTC
TRBJ2-5	TRBV7-9	TRBD1	once	CASSQQGAETQYF	TGTGCCAGCAGCCAACAGGGGGCAGAGACCCAGTACTTC
TRBJ2-1	TRBV13	TRBD1	-	CASTRQGVSEQFF	TGTGCCAGCACCCGACAGGGGGTGAGTGAGCAGTTCTTC
TRBJ2-3	TRBV11-3	-	-	CASSPKTRRNTQYF	TGTGCCAGCAGCCCAAAAACCCGGCGGAATACGCAGTATTTT
TRBJ1-5	TRBV18	-	-	CASSPTGGDPPQHF	TGTGCCAGCTCACCGACGGGGGGTGATCCGCCCCAGCATTTT
TRBJ1-2	TRBV11-2	-	-	CASSSAGPYGYTF	TGTGCCAGCAGCTCGGCAGGGCCCTATGGCTACACCTTC
TRBJ2-1	TRBV29-1	TRBD2	once	CSVSSGGGFF	TGCAGCGTTTCTAGCGGGGGTGGGTTCTTC
TRBJ2-2	TRBV27	-	-	CASSFRGIGAGELFF	TGTGCCAGCAGTTTTCGAGGGATTGGGGCCGGGGAGCTGTTTTTT